Below, 24 T cell receptor beta chains from the same sample are listed, as sequenced in a study of cytomegalovirus exposure and HLA in healthy donors. The PCR employed 60 Vbeta primers together with 13 Jbeta primers. Assay used: immunoSEQ multiplex PCR; TCRdb lists only in-frame clones, some missing. The table has approximately 190,000 clones, roughly 73% seen once. Material: PBMCs. The receptor source for this set is a woman under 40 in good health and CMV-seronegative.

The V gene is TRBV7-2, the J gene TRBJ2-7, with TRBD1 identical over 8 bases. In germline, CDR1 is SGHTA, CDR2 FQGNSA. This CDR3 is built from 11 residues. Trimming cost V 1 base and J 12 bases; bases outside gene matches: 2. The CDR3 loop is CASSLGTGPYF. The CDR3 region has the DNA TGTGCCAGCAGCTTAGGGACAGGGCCGTACTTC. The full variable domain, with the rest looked up from reference TRBV7-2 and TRBJ2-7, is GAGVSQSPSNKVTEKGKDVELRCDPISGHTALYWYRQSLGQGLEFLIYFQGNSAPDKSGLPSDRFSAERTGGSVSTLTIQRTQQEDSAVYLCASSLGTGPYFGPGTRLTVT.

The chain employs TRBV7-8 and TRBJ1-2; weak D call: TRBD1 (5 bases). Deletions cut 1 base from V and 8 bases from J, with 17 bases between. Germline V gene sequence: CDR1 SGHVS, CDR2 FQNEAQ. This CDR3 is built from 15 residues. CDR3 sequence reads: CASSLEEGMSGGYTF. The CDR3 DNA follows: TGTGCCAGCAGCTTAGAGGAGGGGATGAGTGGGGGCTACACCTTC.

The V gene is TRBV7-9, the J gene TRBJ2-4; maybe TRBD1 (5 bases). CDR3 length: 12 residues. V lost 6 bases, J lost 8 bases, and 11 bases lay in between. Germline V lookup: CDR1 SEHNR, CDR2 FQNEAQ (reference sequence). The chain's CDR3 is CASRGQTDIQYF. CDR3 DNA: TGTGCCAGCAGGGGGCAGACGGACATTCAGTACTTC. Based on the CDR3 plus reference TRBV7-9 and TRBJ2-4, the full variable domain is DTGVSQNPRHKITKRGQNVTFRCDPISEHNRLYWYRQTLGQGPEFLTYFQNEAQLEKSRLLSDRFSAERPKGSFSTLEIQRTEQGDSAMYLCASRGQTDIQYFGAGTRLSVL.

This clone was detected a few times. The CDR3 reads CASSVTQENEQFF. The DNA for the CDR3 is TGCGCCAGCAGTGTAACACAGGAGAATGAGCAGTTCTTC. This chain joins TRBV10-1 and TRBJ2-1; possibly TRBD1 for D (5 bases). V shed 4 bases and J shed 7 bases, with 11 bases lying between them. Germline loops: CDR1 WNHNN, CDR2 SYGVQD (reference sequence). This CDR3 has 13 residues.

In nucleotides, the CDR3 is TGTGCTAGTGGTTGGGGGACAGCCCGTGAAGCTTTCTTT. As protein: CASGWGTAREAFF. J is TRBJ1-1 and V is TRBV12-5, with TRBD1 matching over 7 bases. V lost 4 bases, J lost 7 bases, and 6 bases stayed unmatched. From germline, CDR1 is LGHNT and CDR2 FRNRAP. This CDR3 spans 13 amino acids.

V and J are TRBV6-5 and TRBJ2-1, with TRBD2 matching 7 bases. The junction had 10 bases not matched to a gene; V was cut back by 2 bases and J by 6 bases. Germline loops: CDR1 MNHEY, CDR2 SVGAGI. The CDR3 is 16 amino acids. CDR3 in DNA: TGTGCCAGCAGTTACGATGGTGGGAGGGCCCGCAATGAGCAGTTCTTC. Its translation: CASSYDGGRARNEQFF.

This clone has more than one count but fewer than ten. The chain has TRBV7-9 and TRBJ2-1; D may be TRBD2 (5 bases). The CDR3 is made up of 15 amino acids. The V and J ends lost 1 base and 5 bases respectively, with 12 bases between them. The germline V gene encodes CDR1 SEHNR and CDR2 FQNEAQ (reference sequence). CDR3 residues: CASSLVAGQDNEQFF. DNA for the CDR3: TGTGCCAGCAGCTTAGTGGCGGGTCAGGACAATGAGCAGTTCTTC.

This sequence joins TRBV5-1 and TRBJ1-1; 7 bases match TRBD1. Per the germline V gene, CDR1 is SGHRS and CDR2 is YFSETQ. J was trimmed by 4 bases and V by 1 base; bases with no gene match: 1. The CDR3 totals 13 residues. In DNA, the CDR3 is TGCGCCAGCAGCTTGCAGGGGGGCACTGAAGCTTTCTTT. It yields the protein CASSLQGGTEAFF.

The gene calls are TRBV2 and TRBJ2-1; 10 bases agree with TRBD2. V shed 5 bases, J shed 4 bases, and the junction held 5 bases outside the gene matches. Germline CDR1 reads SNHLY; CDR2 reads FYNNEI. This CDR3 contains 15 residues. The CDR3, as DNA: TGTGCCAGCAGTATCGGACTAGCGGTTTACAATGAGCAGTTCTTC. Translation gives CASSIGLAVYNEQFF. Full variable domain (outside the CDR3, taken from reference TRBV2 and TRBJ2-1): EPEVTQTPSHQVTQMGQEVILRCVPISNHLYFYWYRQILGQKVEFLVSFYNNEISEKSEIFDDQFSVERPDGSNFTLKIRSTKLEDSAMYFCASSIGLAVYNEQFFGPGTRLTVL.

DNA for the CDR3: TGTGCCAGCAGCTCCCGGGGAAGGCAAGAGACCCAGTACTTC. This gives the protein CASSSRGRQETQYF. The rearrangement links TRBV7-2 to TRBJ2-5; TRBD2 is a possible D gene (5 bases). Deletions cut 4 bases from V and 2 bases from J, with 11 bases between. This CDR3 is 14 amino acids long. The germline V gene encodes CDR1 SGHTA and CDR2 FQGNSA.

V is TRBV11-2 and J is TRBJ2-7; 10 bases map to TRBD1. The CDR3 extends over 14 amino acids. V lost 8 bases, J lost 4 bases, and 8 bases stayed unmatched. Per the germline V gene, CDR1 is SGHAT and CDR2 is FQNNGV. The CDR3 reads CASGATGGPYEQYF. The CDR3 DNA sequence: TGTGCCAGCGGTGCGACAGGGGGCCCGTACGAGCAGTACTTC.

Here the CDR3 reads CASRFGRETSNYEQYF. CDR3 DNA sequence: TGCGCCAGCAGATTTGGAAGGGAGACCTCTAACTACGAGCAGTACTTC. This sequence joins TRBV5-1 and TRBJ2-7; D possibly corresponds to TRBD2 (5 bases). CDR3 length: 16 amino acids. The germline V and J ends were trimmed by 5 bases and 3 bases, with 21 bases remaining between them. CDR1 is SGHRS and CDR2 is YFSETQ in the germline V gene.

The chain couples TRBV7-9 to TRBJ2-1; 7 bases match TRBD2. The J segment lost 6 bases and the V segment lost 2 bases, leaving 7 bases of the junction unmatched. The CDR3 covers 15 residues. Germline V gene sequence: CDR1 SEHNR, CDR2 FQNEAQ (reference sequence). The CDR3 region has the DNA TGTGCCAGCAGCTTACGGGGAGGGCCCGTCAATGAGCAGTTCTTC. Translating gives CASSLRGGPVNEQFF.

This clone has more than one count but fewer than ten. J is TRBJ2-7 and V is TRBV5-5; D is ambiguous. The CDR3 is made up of 12 amino acids. Trimming took 3 bases from V and 3 from J, leaving 7 bases between them. CDR1 and CDR2 (germline): SGHKS, YYEKEE (reference sequence). CDR3 nucleotide sequence: TGTGCCAGCAGCTGGTCTAACTACGAGCAGTACTTC. Its translation: CASSWSNYEQYF.

The genes are TRBV7-6 and TRBJ2-1; possibly TRBD2 for D (5 bases). Germline CDR1 and CDR2: SGHVS and FNYEAQ. Between the trimmed V and J ends, which lost 2 bases and 10 bases, there was a span of 15 bases. This CDR3 spans 14 amino acids. The CDR3 DNA reads as TGTGCCAGCAGCTTACTTCTAGGAGGACGCGAGCAGTTCTTC. Protein sequence: CASSLLLGGREQFF.

The chain employs TRBV4-1 and TRBJ1-1, with 10 bases aligning to TRBD1. The CDR3 totals 15 residues. Germline V CDR1 and CDR2: MGHRA, YSYEKL. Trimming at V came to 3 bases and at J to 8 bases, leaving 9 bases not matched to a gene. The CDR3 here is CASSQGQGPLGEAFF. The CDR3 region has the DNA TGCGCCAGCAGCCAGGGACAGGGGCCGCTAGGGGAAGCTTTCTTT.

The CDR3 spells CASSFTRGTYEQYF. CDR3 bases: TGTGCCAGCAGCTTTACCAGGGGGACCTACGAGCAGTACTTC. The V and J genes are TRBV5-8 and TRBJ2-7, with TRBD1 matching 7 bases. The junction had 4 bases not matched to a gene; V was cut back by 2 bases and J by 2 bases. Germline CDR1 SGHTS, CDR2 YDEGEE. There are 14 residues in the CDR3.

J is TRBJ2-7 and V is TRBV5-4, with D maybe TRBD1 (6 bases). V dropped 0 bases and J dropped 7 bases, with 14 bases sitting between them. Germline CDR1 and CDR2: SGHNT and YYREEE (reference sequence). The CDR3 extends over 14 amino acids. The CDR3 DNA sequence: TGTGCCAGCAGCTTGGGCCCCAGTAGGGGGGAGCAGTACTTC. Protein: CASSLGPSRGEQYF. The full variable domain, its missing parts supplied by reference TRBV5-4 and TRBJ2-7, is ETGVTQSPTHLIKTRGQQVTLRCSSQSGHNTVSWYQQALGQGPQFIFQYYREEENGRGNFPPRFSGLQFPNYSSELNVNALELDDSALYLCASSLGPSRGEQYFGPGTRLTVT.

The rearrangement joins TRBV5-6 to TRBJ2-7; 11 nucleotides match TRBD2. The CDR3 has 16 residues. V lost 3 bases and J lost 3; bases outside the gene matches: 8. The V gene's germline CDR1 is SGHDT and CDR2 YYEEEE. CDR3 in amino acids: CASSYRTSGLHYEQYF. DNA of the CDR3: TGTGCCAGCAGCTACCGGACTAGCGGGTTACACTACGAGCAGTACTTC.

In its sample, this clone was seen once. CDR3: CASSFVFGGSGELFF. The CDR3 bases are TGTGCCAGCAGTTTTGTTTTTGGGGGGAGTGGGGAGCTGTTTTTT. The gene calls are TRBV28 and TRBJ2-2; a possible D gene is TRBD2 (6 bases). Between the trimmed V and J ends, which lost 3 bases and 8 bases, there was a span of 16 bases. CDR3 length equals 15 residues. Per germline, CDR1 MDHEN and CDR2 SYDVKM.

This chain uses TRBV30 with TRBJ1-1; weak D call: TRBD1 (6 bases). There are 13 residues in the CDR3. V dropped 6 bases and J dropped 6 bases, with 17 bases sitting between them. The germline gives CDR1 GTSNPN, CDR2 SVGIG (reference sequence). The CDR3 spells CACKGGLVPEAFF. As DNA, the CDR3 is TGTGCCTGTAAAGGGGGTTTGGTGCCTGAAGCTTTCTTT.

The chain carries TRBV5-4 and TRBJ1-2, with TRBD1 as a possible D gene (6 bases). CDR1 SGHNT and CDR2 YYREEE come from the germline V gene (reference sequence). The CDR3 totals 15 residues. The V gene lost 2 bases and the J gene lost 0 bases, with 11 bases spanning the gap. The CDR3 reads CASSFGQNSNYGYTF. The CDR3 DNA reads TGTGCCAGCAGCTTTGGACAGAATTCTAACTATGGCTACACCTTC.

The chain uses TRBV7-9 and TRBJ1-1; D ambiguous. CDR1 and CDR2 from the germline V gene are SEHNR and FQNEAQ (reference sequence). V lost 1 base and J lost 6, with 6 bases in between. The CDR3 has 12 amino acids. The CDR3 loop is CASSLGQSEAFF. Written as DNA, the CDR3 is TGTGCCAGCAGCTTAGGCCAGTCTGAAGCTTTCTTT. Complete variable domain (other parts from reference TRBV7-9 and TRBJ1-1): DTGVSQNPRHKITKRGQNVTFRCDPISEHNRLYWYRQTLGQGPEFLTYFQNEAQLEKSRLLSDRFSAERPKGSFSTLEIQRTEQGDSAMYLCASSLGQSEAFFGQGTRLTVV.

This rearrangement joins TRBV7-2 to TRBJ2-7; perhaps TRBD1 as D (5 bases). The CDR3 covers 14 residues. Germline V gene lookup returns CDR1 SGHTA and CDR2 FQGNSA. V lost 5 bases to trimming and J lost 2 bases, with 13 bases between them. The CDR3 protein is CASSTNRRPYEQYF. CDR3 bases: TGTGCCAGCAGCACAAACAGGCGACCCTACGAGCAGTACTTC.